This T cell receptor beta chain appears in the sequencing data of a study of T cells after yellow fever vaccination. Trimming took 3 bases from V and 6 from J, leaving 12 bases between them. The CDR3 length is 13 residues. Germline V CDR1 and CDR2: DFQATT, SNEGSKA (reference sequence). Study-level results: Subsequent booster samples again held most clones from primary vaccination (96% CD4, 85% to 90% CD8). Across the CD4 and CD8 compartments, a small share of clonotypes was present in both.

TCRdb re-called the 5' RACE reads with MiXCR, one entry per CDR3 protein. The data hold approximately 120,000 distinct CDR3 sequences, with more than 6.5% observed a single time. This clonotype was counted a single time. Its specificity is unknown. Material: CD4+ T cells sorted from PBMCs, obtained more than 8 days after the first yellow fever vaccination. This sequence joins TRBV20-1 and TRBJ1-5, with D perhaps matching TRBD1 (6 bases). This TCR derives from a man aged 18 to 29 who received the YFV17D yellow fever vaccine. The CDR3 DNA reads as TGCAGTGCTAGGTCAGGGGAGGTTCAGCCCCAGCATTTT. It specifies CSARSGEVQPQHF.